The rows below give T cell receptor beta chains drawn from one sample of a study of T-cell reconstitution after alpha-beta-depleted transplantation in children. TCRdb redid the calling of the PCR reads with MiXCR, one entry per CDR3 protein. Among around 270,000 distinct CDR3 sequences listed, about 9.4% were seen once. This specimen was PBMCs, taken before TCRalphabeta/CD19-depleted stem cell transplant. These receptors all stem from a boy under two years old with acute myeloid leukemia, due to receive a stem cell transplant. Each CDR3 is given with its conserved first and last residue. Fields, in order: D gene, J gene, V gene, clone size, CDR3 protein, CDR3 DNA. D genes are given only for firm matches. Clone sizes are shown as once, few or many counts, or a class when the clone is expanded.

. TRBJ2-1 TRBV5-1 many CASRWESEQFF TGCGCCAGTCGGTGGGAGAGTGAGCAGTTCTTC
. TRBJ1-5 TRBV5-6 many CASSFQGEQPQHF TGTGCCAGCAGCTTCCAGGGCGAGCAGCCCCAGCATTTT
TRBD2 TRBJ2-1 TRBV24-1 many CATSDEGVGLAENNEQFF TGTGCCACCAGTGATGAGGGTGTGGGACTAGCGGAGAACAATGAGCAGTTCTTC
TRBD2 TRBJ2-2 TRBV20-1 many CSASSGGANTGELFF TGCAGTGCTTCTAGCGGAGGCGCGAACACCGGGGAGCTGTTTTTT
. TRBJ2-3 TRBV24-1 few CATSDWRNTQYF TGTGCCACCAGTGATTGGAGGAATACGCAGTATTTT
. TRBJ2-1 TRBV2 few CASITMTSSSYNEQFF TGTGCCAGCATTACAATGACTAGTAGCTCCTACAATGAGCAGTTCTTC
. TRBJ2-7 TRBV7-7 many CASSPGHPYEQYF TGTGCTAGCAGCCCTGGACACCCCTACGAGCAGTACTTC
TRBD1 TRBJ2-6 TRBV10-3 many CAIAPRDRLYSGANVLTF TGTGCCATCGCACCCCGGGACAGGTTATACTCTGGGGCCAACGTCCTGACTTTC
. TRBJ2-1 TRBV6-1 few CASSEVGDRAYNEQFF TGTGCCAGCAGTGAAGTGGGGGACCGAGCCTACAATGAGCAGTTCTTC
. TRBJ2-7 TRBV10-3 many CAIRPGQPYEQYF TGTGCCATCAGACCAGGACAGCCCTACGAGCAGTACTTC
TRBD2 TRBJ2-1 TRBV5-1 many CASSSGTSGGVKWEQFF TGCGCCAGCAGCTCGGGGACTAGCGGGGGGGTGAAATGGGAGCAGTTCTTC
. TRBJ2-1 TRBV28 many CASSVTGTGISNEQFF TGTGCCAGCAGTGTGACGGGGACTGGAATCTCCAATGAGCAGTTCTTC
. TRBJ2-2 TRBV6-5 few CASSYWDAAGELFF TGTGCCAGCAGTTACTGGGACGCAGCCGGGGAGCTGTTTTTT
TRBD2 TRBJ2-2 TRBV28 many CASITRTSGRPNTGELFF TGTGCCAGCATCACGCGGACTAGCGGGAGGCCGAACACCGGGGAGCTGTTTTTT
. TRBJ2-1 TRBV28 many CASSWGARGAYNEQFF TGTGCCAGCAGTTGGGGGGCGAGGGGGGCGTACAATGAGCAGTTCTTC
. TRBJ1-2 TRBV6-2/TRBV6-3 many CASSYSMDSSNYGYTF TGTGCCAGCAGTTACTCGATGGACAGCTCTAACTATGGCTACACCTTC